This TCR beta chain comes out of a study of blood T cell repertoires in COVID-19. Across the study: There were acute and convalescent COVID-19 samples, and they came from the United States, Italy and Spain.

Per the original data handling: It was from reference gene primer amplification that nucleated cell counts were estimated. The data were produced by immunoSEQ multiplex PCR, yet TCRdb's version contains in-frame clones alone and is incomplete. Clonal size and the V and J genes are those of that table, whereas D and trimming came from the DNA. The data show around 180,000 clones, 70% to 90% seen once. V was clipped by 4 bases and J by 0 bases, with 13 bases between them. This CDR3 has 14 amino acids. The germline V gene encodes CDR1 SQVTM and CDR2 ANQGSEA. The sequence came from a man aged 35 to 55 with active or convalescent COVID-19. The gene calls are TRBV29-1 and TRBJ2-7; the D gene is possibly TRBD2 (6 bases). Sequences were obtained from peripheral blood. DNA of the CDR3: TGCAGCGTTGGTGGCGGGACGAGCTCCTACGAGCAGTACTTC. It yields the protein CSVGGGTSSYEQYF.